This entry lists 24 T cell receptor beta chains sequenced from one sample in a study of T cells in Graves' hyperthyroidism and ophthalmopathy. Authors of the study amplified TCR beta CDR3 regions from RNA transcripts. When the TCR CDR3 underwent first-round RT-PCR, the HTBI primer set was used. One entry per CDR3 protein results from TCRdb running MiXCR on the multiplex PCR reads. The sample lists hundreds of thousands of distinct CDR3 sequences; less than 20% were seen once. Sequencing input: blood. The receptors were gathered from a woman aged 18-35 years with Graves' ophthalmopathy.

This clonotype was counted at least ten times. V usage is TRBV6-2 or TRBV6-3 and J usage is TRBJ2-2; possibly TRBD1 for D (6 bases). This CDR3 is built from 14 residues. Germline V CDR1 and CDR2: MNHEY, SVGEGT. V gave up 5 bases and J gave up 2 bases, with 9 bases separating them. The CDR3 nucleotides read TGTGCCAGCAGTACAGGGATTAACACCGGGGAGCTGTTTTTT. It yields the protein CASSTGINTGELFF.

This clonotype was counted once. The chain couples TRBV19 to TRBJ1-5; TRBD1 aligns across 8 bases. Losses at the gene ends were 5 bases for V and 4 bases for J; bases not matched to a gene: 13. This CDR3 is built from 17 residues. From germline, CDR1 is LNHDA and CDR2 SQIVND (reference sequence). The CDR3 nucleotides read TGTGCCAGTAGTCCTAGCGACAGGGGCAGTAGTAATCAGCCCCAGCATTTT. Translated: CASSPSDRGSSNQPQHF.

The chain couples TRBV4-3 to TRBJ2-3; D is ambiguous. Germline CDR1 and CDR2: LGHNA and YSLEER. Trimming took 6 bases from V and 0 from J, leaving 10 bases between them. The CDR3 is made up of 14 amino acids. CDR3 in amino acids: CASRLTTSTDTQYF. CDR3 sequence (DNA): TGCGCCAGCAGACTCACGACTAGCACAGATACGCAGTATTTT.

This clonotype occurred many times. V is TRBV4-2 and J is TRBJ2-7; 8 nucleotides align to TRBD1. V shed 4 bases, J shed 4 bases, and the junction held 12 bases outside the gene matches. The CDR3 has 16 residues. Germline V CDR1 and CDR2: LGHNA, YNFKEQ. CDR3 sequence: CASSLAPGQEGYEQYF. For the CDR3, the DNA is TGTGCCAGCAGCCTCGCGCCGGGACAGGAGGGATACGAGCAGTACTTC.

In this sample, this clonotype turned up many times. The rearrangement uses TRBV6-1 and TRBJ2-5, with D perhaps TRBD1 or TRBD2 (5 bases each). Per the germline V gene, CDR1 is MNHNS and CDR2 is SASEGT. The CDR3 is 15 amino acids. Between the trimmed V and J ends, which lost 5 bases and 5 bases, there was a span of 18 bases. In DNA form, the CDR3 reads TGTGCCAGCAGTTTGACCGGGACCCCTTCGGAGACCCAGTACTTC. Amino acid sequence: CASSLTGTPSETQYF.

This clonotype has a count of ten or more. This chain connects TRBV19 to TRBJ2-3; D possibly corresponds to TRBD1 (6 bases). Germline CDR1 and CDR2: LNHDA and SQIVND (reference sequence). The CDR3 totals 14 residues. Trimming pared 4 bases from V and 1 base from J, leaving 9 bases between. The DNA for the CDR3 is TGTGCCAGTAGTACAGGGGAAGGCACAGATACGCAGTATTTT. It yields the protein CASSTGEGTDTQYF.

This clonotype was observed a single time. The chain combines TRBV18 with TRBJ1-2, with 8 bases identical to TRBD1. CDR3 size: 16 residues. CDR1 and CDR2 (germline): KGHSH, LQKENI. The trim removed 3 bases at V and 1 base at J, leaving 7 bases unmatched. CDR3 sequence: CASSPRQGAINYGYTF. In DNA form, the CDR3 reads TGTGCCAGCTCACCTCGGCAGGGGGCGATTAACTATGGCTACACCTTC.

In this sample, this clonotype turned up many times. The rearrangement uses TRBV5-6 and TRBJ2-1, with TRBD2 matching 13 bases. CDR1 is SGHDT and CDR2 is YYEEEE in the germline V gene. CDR3 length: 20 residues. V gave up 4 bases and J gave up 4 bases; unmatched junction bases: 17. Written as DNA, the CDR3 is TGTGCCAGCAGCCAAGGACTAGCGGGGGCACCTGTTCTCGGGTACAATGAGCAGTTCTTC. Encoded protein: CASSQGLAGAPVLGYNEQFF.

This clonotype was observed at least ten times. CDR3 nucleotides: TGTGCCAGCAGTTTAATACCGGGGAATGAGCAGTTCTTC. This encodes CASSLIPGNEQFF. V usage is TRBV27 and J usage is TRBJ2-1; TRBD2 might be the D (5 bases). Germline assignment: CDR1 MNHEY and CDR2 SMNVEV (reference sequence). Trimming removed 2 bases at V and 7 bases at J, with 9 bases between. The CDR3 contains 13 residues.

The J gene is TRBJ2-1, the V gene TRBV7-2; 13 positions agree with TRBD2. CDR3 length: 16 residues. V was pared by 4 bases and J by 3 bases, with 3 bases of the junction left unmatched. Germline V gene sequence: CDR1 SGHTA, CDR2 FQGNSA. The CDR3 loop reads CASSWGLAGHYNEQFF. The CDR3 DNA reads as TGTGCCAGCAGCTGGGGACTAGCGGGGCACTACAATGAGCAGTTCTTC.

The sample holds many counts of this clonotype. The V call is TRBV5-6, the J call TRBJ2-7; a possible D gene is TRBD2 (5 bases). Between the trimmed V and J ends, which lost 2 bases and 1 base, there was a span of 7 bases. Germline V gene lookup returns CDR1 SGHDT and CDR2 YYEEEE. The CDR3 sequence is 13 residues long. The CDR3 DNA reads as TGTGCCAGCAGCTTCGGGGTTTCCTACGAGCAGTACTTC. This codes for CASSFGVSYEQYF.

The chain is built from TRBV5-4 and TRBJ2-7; no reliable D call. Germline CDR1 and CDR2: SGHNT and YYREEE (reference sequence). V was cut by 7 bases and J by 2 bases, with 7 bases left in between. There are 11 residues in the CDR3. CDR3 in amino acids: CASPPPYEQYF. In DNA form, the CDR3 reads TGTGCCAGCCCCCCCCCCTACGAGCAGTACTTC.

This clonotype has ten or more counts. J is TRBJ1-5 and V is TRBV20-1; possibly TRBD1 for D (6 bases). Trimming removed 4 bases at V and 6 bases at J, with 16 bases between. This CDR3 comprises 14 residues. Germline assignment: CDR1 DFQATT and CDR2 SNEGSKA (reference sequence). The CDR3 here is CSATPDSLFQPQHF. Here the CDR3 DNA reads TGCAGTGCTACCCCGGACAGTTTGTTTCAGCCCCAGCATTTT.

This clonotype was counted many times. The chain links TRBV6-1 to TRBJ1-2; D remains unclear. Germline CDR1 and CDR2: MNHNS and SASEGT. V lost 2 bases and J lost 2, with 12 bases in between. This CDR3 comprises 15 residues. The CDR3 region is CASSELRFINYGYTF. The CDR3 DNA reads as TGTGCCAGCAGTGAACTTAGGTTTATAAACTATGGCTACACCTTC.

This clonotype has ten or more counts. The chain is built from TRBV20-1 and TRBJ1-2; D gene ambiguous. The germline V and J ends were trimmed by 1 base and 4 bases, with 7 bases remaining between them. CDR1 is DFQATT, CDR2 SNEGSKA, per germline (reference sequence). The CDR3 contains 12 residues. DNA for the CDR3: TGCAGTGCTAGAGGCGACGGCTATGGCTACACCTTC. This sequence encodes CSARGDGYGYTF.

The table lists this clonotype with many counts. The chain recombines TRBV5-5 with TRBJ2-7; D may be TRBD1 or TRBD2 (5 bases each). Germline CDR1 reads SGHKS; CDR2 reads YYEKEE (reference sequence). The CDR3 contains 16 residues. The V and J ends lost 0 bases and 2 bases respectively, with 15 bases between them. The DNA of the CDR3 is TGTGCCAGCAGCTTGGGACTCAGGGACGCCGCCTACGAGCAGTACTTC. As protein: CASSLGLRDAAYEQYF.

This clonotype was detected many times. This chain joins TRBV12-3 or TRBV12-4 and TRBJ1-1; D unclear. The CDR3 totals 13 residues. V dropped 3 bases and J dropped 4 bases, with 9 bases sitting between them. The CDR3 sequence: CASSLMTVTEAFF. The CDR3 DNA is TGTGCCAGCAGTTTGATGACCGTCACTGAAGCTTTCTTT.

There are many counts of this clonotype. The CDR3 loop is CASSPGWNEQFF. In nucleotides, the CDR3 is TGTGCCAGCAGCCCCGGGTGGAATGAGCAGTTCTTC. The V and J genes are TRBV4-2 and TRBJ2-1, with D unresolved. V was clipped by 4 bases and J by 7 bases, with 8 bases between them. The CDR3 has 12 residues. Per germline, CDR1 LGHNA and CDR2 YNFKEQ.

The sample holds many counts of this clonotype. This chain joins TRBV3-1 and TRBJ2-3; TRBD2 might be the D (6 bases). This CDR3 comprises 15 residues. Germline CDR1 LGHDT, CDR2 YNNKEL (reference sequence). Trimming stripped 0 bases from V and 6 bases from J, with 13 bases between. The DNA for the CDR3 is TGTGCCAGCAGCCAAGAAGGGACTCCCTGGGATACGCAGTATTTT. Amino acids: CASSQEGTPWDTQYF.

The rearrangement links TRBV20-1 to TRBJ2-1; 8 positions agree with TRBD2. V gave up 1 base and J gave up 7 bases; unmatched junction bases: 6. CDR3 length: 14 amino acids. CDR1 and CDR2 from the germline V gene are DFQATT and SNEGSKA (reference sequence). This CDR3 is CSARVSGRENEQFF. CDR3 in DNA: TGCAGTGCTAGAGTGAGCGGGAGAGAAAATGAGCAGTTCTTC.

This clonotype occurred many times. The chain links TRBV2 to TRBJ2-1, with 10 positions matching TRBD1. The germline V gene has CDR1 SNHLY and CDR2 FYNNEI. V was pared by 8 bases and J by 5 bases, with 15 bases of the junction left unmatched. CDR3 length: 17 residues. CDR3 amino acids: CASLWPGDRGAHNEQFF. The CDR3 DNA sequence: TGTGCCAGCCTTTGGCCGGGGGACAGGGGTGCTCACAATGAGCAGTTCTTC.

This clonotype was counted ten times or more. The chain employs TRBV10-3 and TRBJ2-3; 13 nucleotides align to TRBD2. This CDR3 contains 17 residues. Losses at the gene ends were 6 bases for V and 0 bases for J; bases not matched to a gene: 6. Germline CDR1 reads ENHRY; CDR2 reads SYGVKD. CDR3 nucleotides: TGTGCCATCAGGGCCCCGGGACTAGCGGGGAGCACAGATACGCAGTATTTT. Its protein product is CAIRAPGLAGSTDTQYF.

Ten or more counts support this clonotype. The chain has TRBV24-1 and TRBJ2-2, with 9 nucleotides matching TRBD1. J was trimmed by 2 bases and V by 3 bases; bases with no gene match: 6. Looked up from germline, CDR1 is KGHDR and CDR2 is SFDVKD. This CDR3 is 17 amino acids long. CDR3 region: CATSDLPGQGNTGELFF. CDR3 DNA: TGTGCCACCAGTGATCTTCCGGGACAGGGTAACACCGGGGAGCTGTTTTTT.

In this sample, this clonotype turned up many times. The chain is built from TRBV6-1 and TRBJ1-1; 8 nucleotides align to TRBD1. Trimming took 5 bases from V and 5 from J; bases not matched to a gene: 7. The CDR3 is made up of 14 amino acids. Per the germline V gene, CDR1 is MNHNS and CDR2 is SASEGT. CDR3 in amino acids: CASSTQGARTEAFF. DNA for the CDR3: TGTGCCAGCAGTACCCAGGGGGCGCGAACTGAAGCTTTCTTT.